The rows below give T cell receptor beta chains drawn from one sample of a study of identical twins. TCRdb ran MiXCR on the 5' RACE reads and lists one entry per CDR3 protein. Altogether around 230,000 distinct CDR3 sequences are present, roughly 10% being singletons, with the ten largest covering just over 5%. The specimen was memory (CD45RO+) T cells sorted from blood. Receptors originate from a woman aged 18-29 years in good health. The CDR3 runs from the conserved cysteine through the conserved F or W. Fields, in order: clone size, J gene, D gene, V gene, CDR3 protein, CDR3 DNA. The D gene is left open where the match is weak. Where a row states a size, it is once, few, many or the class of an expanded clone; other rows omit it.

size: -; J: TRBJ1-1; D: -; V: TRBV2; CDR3: CASGRDTEAFF; DNA: TGTGCCAGCGGGCGGGACACTGAAGCTTTCTTT
size: many; J: TRBJ2-7; D: TRBD1; V: TRBV5-6; CDR3: CASSHRQGTSEQYF; DNA: TGTGCCAGCAGCCACCGACAGGGGACAAGCGAGCAGTACTTC
size: -; J: TRBJ2-5; D: -; V: TRBV19; CDR3: CASSKVASVGTQYF; DNA: TGTGCCAGTAGCAAAGTGGCCTCCGTCGGGACCCAGTACTTC
size: many; J: TRBJ1-5; D: -; V: TRBV24-1; CDR3: CATSEGGFNQPQHF; DNA: TGTGCCACCAGTGAGGGCGGATTCAATCAGCCCCAGCATTTT
size: few; J: TRBJ1-1; D: -; V: TRBV20-1; CDR3: CSAVRGPEAFF; DNA: TGCAGTGCGGTACGGGGGCCAGAAGCTTTCTTT
size: few; J: TRBJ2-5; D: -; V: TRBV14; CDR3: CASSQVIETQYF; DNA: TGTGCCAGCAGCCAAGTGATCGAGACCCAGTACTTC
size: -; J: TRBJ1-1; D: -; V: TRBV5-5; CDR3: CASSPPRATEAFF; DNA: TGTGCCAGCAGCCCCCCCCGGGCCACTGAAGCTTTCTTT
size: -; J: TRBJ2-6; D: -; V: TRBV6-2/TRBV6-3; CDR3: CASSSHGSGANVLTF; DNA: TGTGCCAGCAGCTCCCATGGCTCTGGGGCCAACGTCCTGACTTTC
size: -; J: TRBJ1-2; D: TRBD1; V: TRBV20-1; CDR3: CSASGQGGYGYTF; DNA: TGCAGTGCTTCCGGACAGGGAGGCTATGGCTACACCTTC
size: -; J: TRBJ2-7; D: -; V: TRBV5-1; CDR3: CASSLEDFHEQYF; DNA: TGCGCCAGCAGCTTGGAGGACTTCCACGAGCAGTACTTC
size: -; J: TRBJ2-7; D: -; V: TRBV20-1; CDR3: CSASPRGEQYF; DNA: TGCAGTGCTTCCCCTAGGGGCGAGCAGTACTTC
size: many; J: TRBJ2-1; D: -; V: TRBV20-1; CDR3: CSAKEVSHNEQFF; DNA: TGCAGTGCCAAAGAAGTTTCCCACAATGAGCAGTTCTTC
size: few; J: TRBJ1-1; D: -; V: TRBV5-1; CDR3: CASSLGHRGNTEAFF; DNA: TGCGCCAGCAGCTTGGGACATCGAGGGAACACTGAAGCTTTCTTT
size: few; J: TRBJ1-2; D: TRBD1; V: TRBV5-1; CDR3: CASSWSGGAGYTF; DNA: TGCGCCAGCAGCTGGTCAGGGGGCGCGGGCTACACCTTC
size: few; J: TRBJ2-3; D: -; V: TRBV27; CDR3: CASSRSGLLTDTQYF; DNA: TGTGCCAGCAGTCGGTCGGGACTGCTCACAGATACGCAGTATTTT
size: -; J: TRBJ2-3; D: TRBD2; V: TRBV5-1; CDR3: CASSLAVAGAGDTQYF; DNA: TGCGCCAGCAGCTTGGCGGTAGCGGGGGCGGGAGATACGCAGTATTTT
size: few; J: TRBJ2-3; D: TRBD2; V: TRBV9; CDR3: CASSVMAGGAPDTQYF; DNA: TGTGCCAGCAGCGTCATGGCGGGGGGGGCACCCGATACGCAGTATTTT
size: -; J: TRBJ2-5; D: -; V: TRBV24-1; CDR3: CATSRAGEETQYF; DNA: TGTGCCACCAGCCGGGCAGGGGAAGAGACCCAGTACTTC
size: few; J: TRBJ2-7; D: TRBD2; V: TRBV5-4; CDR3: CASSFPSPSGIHEQYF; DNA: TGTGCCAGCAGCTTTCCCTCGCCTAGCGGGATCCACGAGCAGTACTTC
size: many; J: TRBJ2-3; D: -; V: TRBV12-3/TRBV12-4; CDR3: CASLAGTSTDTQYF; DNA: TGTGCCAGCTTGGCGGGGACGTCAACAGATACGCAGTATTTT
size: -; J: TRBJ2-1; D: -; V: TRBV5-1; CDR3: CASRGFVFNEQFF; DNA: TGCGCCAGCAGGGGGTTTGTTTTCAATGAGCAGTTCTTC
size: -; J: TRBJ2-3; D: TRBD2; V: TRBV6-4; CDR3: CASSSSLAGDPDTQYF; DNA: TGTGCCAGCAGCTCTTCGCTAGCGGGGGACCCCGATACGCAGTATTTT
size: few; J: TRBJ1-1; D: TRBD1; V: TRBV6-2/TRBV6-3; CDR3: CASSGQGAKVAFF; DNA: TGTGCCAGCAGCGGACAGGGGGCGAAGGTTGCTTTCTTT
size: once; J: TRBJ2-1; D: TRBD2; V: TRBV15; CDR3: CATSRDPAGFYNEQFF; DNA: TGTGCCACCAGCAGAGATCCAGCGGGGTTCTACAATGAGCAGTTCTTC
size: -; J: TRBJ2-1; D: TRBD2; V: TRBV9; CDR3: CASSAPFAGGRNNEQFF; DNA: TGTGCCAGCAGCGCACCATTTGCGGGGGGGCGTAACAATGAGCAGTTCTTC
size: few; J: TRBJ2-7; D: -; V: TRBV10-2; CDR3: CASREKTYDKQYF; DNA: TGCGCCAGCAGGGAGAAAACCTACGACAAGCAGTACTTC
size: few; J: TRBJ2-7; D: -; V: TRBV12-3/TRBV12-4; CDR3: CASSLRAGRSYEQYF; DNA: TGTGCCAGCAGTTTGCGCGCGGGCCGCTCCTACGAGCAGTACTTC
size: few; J: TRBJ2-7; D: -; V: TRBV12-3/TRBV12-4; CDR3: CASSPSPRRDVPYEQYF; DNA: TGTGCCAGCAGCCCCTCCCCCCGGCGGGACGTGCCCTACGAGCAGTACTTC
size: few; J: TRBJ2-3; D: TRBD1; V: TRBV9; CDR3: CASSTRGRDTQYF; DNA: TGTGCCAGCAGCACCAGGGGGAGAGATACGCAGTATTTT
size: -; J: TRBJ1-6; D: TRBD1; V: TRBV3-1; CDR3: CASSYSDRGSPLHF; DNA: TGTGCCAGCAGCTATAGCGACAGGGGTTCACCCCTCCACTTT
size: -; J: TRBJ2-1; D: TRBD2; V: TRBV10-3; CDR3: CAISESTSGGRSYNEQFF; DNA: TGTGCCATCAGTGAGTCGACTAGCGGGGGCCGCTCCTACAATGAGCAGTTCTTC
size: many; J: TRBJ1-4; D: -; V: TRBV12-3/TRBV12-4; CDR3: CASSVHGDSNEKLFF; DNA: TGTGCCAGCAGTGTCCACGGCGATTCTAATGAAAAACTGTTTTTT
size: many; J: TRBJ2-1; D: TRBD2; V: TRBV28; CDR3: CASSPGTSGTADEQFF; DNA: TGTGCCAGCAGCCCCGGGACTAGCGGGACGGCGGATGAGCAGTTCTTC
size: few; J: TRBJ1-4; D: -; V: TRBV5-6; CDR3: CASSRDAINEKLFF; DNA: TGTGCCAGCAGCCGAGATGCGATTAATGAAAAACTGTTTTTT
size: many; J: TRBJ1-5; D: -; V: TRBV20-1; CDR3: CSASQEAGVQPQHF; DNA: TGCAGTGCTAGCCAAGAAGCCGGTGTTCAGCCCCAGCATTTT
size: few; J: TRBJ2-1; D: TRBD1; V: TRBV10-3; CDR3: CAIRGGQGISYNEQFF; DNA: TGTGCCATCCGGGGGGGACAGGGGATTTCCTACAATGAGCAGTTCTTC
size: few; J: TRBJ2-1; D: TRBD2; V: TRBV20-1; CDR3: CSARAPSGSLSYNEQFF; DNA: TGCAGTGCTAGAGCCCCTAGCGGGAGTCTCTCCTACAATGAGCAGTTCTTC
size: few; J: TRBJ2-3; D: TRBD1; V: TRBV20-1; CDR3: CSAQTGVISTDTQYF; DNA: TGCAGTGCCCAGACAGGGGTGATCTCCACAGATACGCAGTATTTT
size: many; J: TRBJ2-4; D: -; V: TRBV20-1; CDR3: CSARDEGGNIQYF; DNA: TGCAGTGCTAGAGATGAGGGCGGGAACATTCAGTACTTC
size: many; J: TRBJ1-2; D: -; V: TRBV20-1; CDR3: CSARLLRGYTF; DNA: TGCAGTGCTAGACTCCTAAGGGGCTACACCTTC
size: few; J: TRBJ2-7; D: -; V: TRBV7-2; CDR3: CASSLGPQREQYF; DNA: TGTGCCAGCAGCTTAGGGCCCCAGAGGGAGCAGTACTTC
size: -; J: TRBJ2-1; D: -; V: TRBV7-2; CDR3: CASSYPRGSGLWNEQFF; DNA: TGTGCCAGCAGCTACCCCCGGGGTAGCGGCCTTTGGAATGAGCAGTTCTTC
size: many; J: TRBJ2-7; D: -; V: TRBV4-2; CDR3: CASSQGGGEQEQYF; DNA: TGTGCCAGCAGCCAAGGGGGAGGAGAACAGGAGCAGTACTTC
size: few; J: TRBJ2-3; D: -; V: TRBV10-2; CDR3: CASSEGRGLITDTQYF; DNA: TGCGCCAGCAGTGAAGGCCGGGGACTTATCACAGATACGCAGTATTTT
size: many; J: TRBJ1-2; D: -; V: TRBV6-5; CDR3: CASSYGPTIDGGYTF; DNA: TGTGCCAGCAGTTACGGGCCAACGATCGATGGAGGCTACACCTTC
size: -; J: TRBJ2-6; D: -; V: TRBV2; CDR3: CARGRNLLNAGANVLTF; DNA: TGTGCCAGAGGACGGAACCTCCTAAATGCTGGGGCCAACGTCCTGACTTTC
size: many; J: TRBJ2-3; D: TRBD2; V: TRBV24-1; CDR3: CATSRTGRAPDTQYF; DNA: TGTGCCACCAGCAGGACTGGGAGGGCACCAGATACGCAGTATTTT
size: few; J: TRBJ1-6; D: -; V: TRBV5-1; CDR3: CATRPGVNNSPLHF; DNA: TGCGCCACCAGGCCCGGGGTCAATAATTCACCCCTCCACTTT
size: -; J: TRBJ2-3; D: TRBD1; V: TRBV6-5; CDR3: CASSYAGQGPDTQYF; DNA: TGTGCCAGCAGTTACGCGGGACAGGGCCCAGATACGCAGTATTTT
size: many; J: TRBJ2-1; D: TRBD2; V: TRBV29-1; CDR3: CSVGLAGAYNEQFF; DNA: TGCAGCGTTGGATTGGCGGGAGCTTACAATGAGCAGTTCTTC
size: few; J: TRBJ1-3; D: -; V: TRBV2; CDR3: CASSQHQISGNTIYF; DNA: TGTGCCAGCAGTCAACATCAGATCTCTGGAAACACCATATATTTT
size: -; J: TRBJ2-5; D: TRBD2; V: TRBV11-2; CDR3: CASSLSGLAGPYIKQETQYF; DNA: TGTGCCAGCAGCTTATCCGGGCTAGCGGGACCATATATTAAACAAGAGACCCAGTACTTC